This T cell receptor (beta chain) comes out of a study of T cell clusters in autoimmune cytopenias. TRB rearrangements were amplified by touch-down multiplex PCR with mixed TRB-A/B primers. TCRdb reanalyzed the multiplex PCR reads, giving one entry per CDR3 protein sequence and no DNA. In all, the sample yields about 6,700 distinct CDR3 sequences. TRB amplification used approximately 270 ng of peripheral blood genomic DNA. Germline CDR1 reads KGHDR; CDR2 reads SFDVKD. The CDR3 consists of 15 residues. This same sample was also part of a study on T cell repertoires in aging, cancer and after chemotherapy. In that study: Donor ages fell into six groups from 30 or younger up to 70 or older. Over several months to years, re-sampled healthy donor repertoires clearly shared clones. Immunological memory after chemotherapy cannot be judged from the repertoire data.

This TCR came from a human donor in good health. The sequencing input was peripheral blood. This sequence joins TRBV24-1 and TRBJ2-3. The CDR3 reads CATSKLGTSTDTQYF.